These 21 T cell receptor beta chains were all obtained from the same sample, sequenced in a study of shared clonotypes between healthy human individuals. Measured with immunoSEQ multiplex PCR; TCRdb has only the in-frame clones, and not every one. Of over 2 million clones in the sample, 85% to 95% were seen once. The sequencing sample was made of naive CD4+ T cells sorted from blood. This sample's subset: CD45RA+ positively selected. Receptors were obtained from a man aged 18-30 years in good health.

V and J are TRBV28 and TRBJ2-7; TRBD2 aligns across 8 bases. Germline V gives CDR1 MDHEN, CDR2 SYDVKM. V lost 3 bases to trimming and J lost 5 bases; unmatched junction nucleotides: 15. The CDR3 consists of 17 residues. The DNA of the CDR3 is TGTGCCAGCAGTTTTCCCTCCACCGGGACTAGATCGAACGAGCAGTACTTC. As protein: CASSFPSTGTRSNEQYF.

This chain links TRBV28 with TRBJ2-3, with TRBD1 as a possible D gene (6 bases). Germline V gene data show CDR1 as MDHEN and CDR2 as SYDVKM. The germline V and J ends were trimmed by 3 bases and 7 bases, with 14 bases remaining between them. The CDR3 has 14 residues. DNA of the CDR3: TGTGCCAGCAGTTTTGTTCAGGGGATGAATACGCAGTATTTT. Translating gives CASSFVQGMNTQYF.

The V gene is TRBV10-3, the J gene TRBJ2-7; perhaps TRBD2 as D (5 bases). Trimming cost V 2 bases and J 0 bases, with 5 bases left between them. The length of the CDR3 is 13 residues. Germline CDR1 ENHRY, CDR2 SYGVKD. As DNA, the CDR3 is TGTGCCATCAGTGAGCGGGACTCCTACGAGCAGTACTTC. Its protein product is CAISERDSYEQYF.

This clone was seen only a few times. The genes are TRBV4-1 and TRBJ2-1; the D gene is possibly TRBD2 (7 bases). The V end was cut by 4 bases, the J end by 13 bases, with 14 bases between. The CDR3 sequence is 12 residues long. Germline loops: CDR1 MGHRA, CDR2 YSYEKL. The CDR3 DNA sequence: TGCGCCAGCAGCCCCCGGGGGGCGCGTCAGTTCTTC. Amino acid sequence: CASSPRGARQFF.

This clone was recorded once. The V and J genes are TRBV28 and TRBJ2-7, with 7 bases aligning to TRBD1. The CDR3 is 14 amino acids. Germline assignment: CDR1 MDHEN and CDR2 SYDVKM. V was clipped by 5 bases and J by 6 bases; unmatched bases: 10. CDR3 amino acids: CASSVEGARFEQYF. DNA of the CDR3: TGTGCCAGCAGTGTAGAGGGGGCGCGTTTCGAGCAGTACTTC.

The V call is TRBV5-1, the J call TRBJ1-5; tentative D call: TRBD1 (6 bases). Germline loops: CDR1 SGHRS, CDR2 YFSETQ. Trimming left V 1 base short and J 6 bases short, with 20 bases between. The length of the CDR3 is 17 residues. DNA of the CDR3: TGCGCCAGCAGCTTGCTGGGCTTGACAGAGGGGGGTCAGCCCCAGCATTTT. Its protein product is CASSLLGLTEGGQPQHF.

This clone was seen just once. This chain joins TRBV2 and TRBJ1-1, with D hard to call. Trimming took 3 bases from V and 0 from J, leaving 11 bases between them. Germline V gene data show CDR1 as SNHLY and CDR2 as FYNNEI. This CDR3 spans 15 amino acids. The CDR3 coding sequence is TGTGCCAGCAGTGATTTTAGGCCTATGAACACTGAAGCTTTCTTT. Translated: CASSDFRPMNTEAFF.

V and J are TRBV5-1 and TRBJ1-4, with D unresolved. Germline V gene sequence: CDR1 SGHRS, CDR2 YFSETQ. With 0 bases removed from V and 7 bases from J, the gap between germline ends came to 13 bases. The CDR3 runs to 15 residues. CDR3 nucleotides: TGCGCCAGCAGCTTGGTGGGGTCAAACTCTGAAAAACTGTTTTTT. Translating gives CASSLVGSNSEKLFF.

The chain joins TRBV7-8 to TRBJ2-7, with a tentative D call TRBD2 (5 bases). The CDR3 spans 13 residues. Germline lookup yields CDR1 SGHVS and CDR2 FQNEAQ. V lost 8 bases and J 2 bases, leaving 13 bases between the germline ends. CDR3 nucleotide sequence: TGTGCCAGCGATGAGGGAGAAACCTACGAGCAGTACTTC. It translates to CASDEGETYEQYF. The whole variable domain, filled in from reference TRBV7-8 and TRBJ2-7, reads GAGVSQSPRYKVAKRGQDVALRCDPISGHVSLFWYQQALGQGPEFLTYFQNEAQLDKSGLPSDRFFAERPEGSVSTLKIQRTQQEDSAVYLCASDEGETYEQYFGPGTRLTVT.

The gene calls are TRBV13 and TRBJ2-3, with D perhaps TRBD1 (5 bases). V was cut by 5 bases and J by 0 bases, with 12 bases left in between. The CDR3 is made up of 15 amino acids. The germline gives CDR1 PRHDT, CDR2 FYEKMQ (reference sequence). The CDR3 loop reads CASSRRQLSTDTQYF. DNA for the CDR3: TGTGCCAGCAGCCGACGACAGTTAAGCACAGATACGCAGTATTTT.

V and J are TRBV5-1 and TRBJ2-1; maybe TRBD1 (5 bases). The CDR3 has 15 residues. V was clipped by 0 bases and J by 2 bases, with 9 bases between them. The V gene's germline CDR1 is SGHRS and CDR2 YFSETQ. CDR3: CASSLEGVTYNEQFF. The CDR3 DNA reads as TGCGCCAGCAGCTTGGAAGGGGTTACCTACAATGAGCAGTTCTTC.

The chain has TRBV7-2 and TRBJ2-7, with TRBD1 identical over 8 bases. The CDR3 spans 14 residues. J lost 5 bases, V lost 1 base, and 4 bases had no gene match. Germline V lookup: CDR1 SGHTA, CDR2 FQGNSA. The DNA of the CDR3 is TGTGCCAGCAGCTTAGGACGGACAGGGAACGAGCAGTACTTC. Translating gives CASSLGRTGNEQYF.

V usage is TRBV21-1 and J usage is TRBJ2-5. TRBV21-1 is a listed pseudogene. The CDR3 contains 14 residues. CDR3 nucleotides: TGTGCCAGCAGCAACTACCGGGACGCGGAGACCCAGTACTTC. The encoded protein is CASSNYRDAETQYF.

This clone has a single count. This chain links TRBV11-2 with TRBJ1-1; D unresolved. Trimming cost V 3 bases and J 0 bases, with 8 bases left between them. This CDR3 contains 14 residues. The germline gives CDR1 SGHAT, CDR2 FQNNGV. CDR3 amino acids: CASSLANLNTEAFF. The CDR3 nucleotides read TGTGCCAGCAGCTTGGCCAATCTGAACACTGAAGCTTTCTTT.

The CDR3 reads CASSLAGHTGELFF. In DNA, the CDR3 is TGTGCCAGCAGCTTAGCAGGTCACACCGGGGAGCTGTTTTTT. The chain carries TRBV7-2 and TRBJ2-2; D is unclear. Per germline, CDR1 SGHTA and CDR2 FQGNSA. The V end lost 0 bases, the J end lost 3 bases, and 5 bases lay between the germline ends. This CDR3 is built from 14 residues.

The chain links TRBV11-2 to TRBJ2-5, with unresolved D. V was clipped by 2 bases and J by 2 bases, with 6 bases between them. From germline, CDR1 is SGHAT and CDR2 FQNNGV. CDR3 size: 13 residues. The CDR3 DNA reads as TGTGCCAGCAGCTTAACCCTACAAGAGACCCAGTACTTC. Protein product: CASSLTLQETQYF.

V and J are TRBV10-3 and TRBJ2-1; D perhaps matches TRBD1 (5 bases). Trimming removed 6 bases at V and 2 bases at J, with 8 bases between. Germline assignment: CDR1 ENHRY and CDR2 SYGVKD. The CDR3 is 13 amino acids. Here the CDR3 reads CAIRQGPYNEQFF. CDR3 nucleotide sequence: TGTGCCATCAGGCAGGGCCCCTACAATGAGCAGTTCTTC.

This chain links TRBV19 with TRBJ1-3; D is possibly TRBD1 (6 bases). The V gene's germline CDR1 is LNHDA and CDR2 SQIVND (reference sequence). V was pared by 8 bases and J by 0 bases, with 14 bases between. This CDR3 is built from 15 residues. The CDR3 DNA reads as TGTGCCAGTTACCCGACAGGACTCTCTGGAAACACCATATATTTT. This encodes CASYPTGLSGNTIYF.

A word on this clone: A much larger clone is a single base away; this may be a read error. The rearrangement links TRBV6-5 to TRBJ1-3, with 7 bases lining up with TRBD1. This CDR3 spans 14 amino acids. With V trimmed by 5 bases and J by 1 base, 2 bases remained unmatched. Germline lookup yields CDR1 MNHEY and CDR2 SVGAGI. Here the CDR3 DNA reads TGTGCCAGCAGTAAACAGGGGTCTGGAAACACCATATATTTT. Encoded protein: CASSKQGSGNTIYF.

The genes are TRBV7-9 and TRBJ2-3; D not resolved. V lost 4 bases and J lost 1, with 12 bases in between. There are 15 residues in the CDR3. Germline CDR1 is SEHNR and CDR2 is FQNEAQ (reference sequence). The CDR3 DNA follows: TGTGCCAGCAGCTACCTGGTGTTTGGCACAGATACGCAGTATTTT. Its translation is CASSYLVFGTDTQYF.

V is TRBV5-4 and J is TRBJ2-7; D may correspond to TRBD1 or TRBD2 (6 bases each). This CDR3 comprises 15 residues. Germline values: CDR1 SGHNT, CDR2 YYREEE (reference sequence). Trimming pared 2 bases from V and 0 bases from J, leaving 12 bases between. This CDR3 is CASSFGGSVSYEQYF. CDR3 bases: TGTGCCAGCAGCTTCGGGGGCTCTGTCTCCTACGAGCAGTACTTC.